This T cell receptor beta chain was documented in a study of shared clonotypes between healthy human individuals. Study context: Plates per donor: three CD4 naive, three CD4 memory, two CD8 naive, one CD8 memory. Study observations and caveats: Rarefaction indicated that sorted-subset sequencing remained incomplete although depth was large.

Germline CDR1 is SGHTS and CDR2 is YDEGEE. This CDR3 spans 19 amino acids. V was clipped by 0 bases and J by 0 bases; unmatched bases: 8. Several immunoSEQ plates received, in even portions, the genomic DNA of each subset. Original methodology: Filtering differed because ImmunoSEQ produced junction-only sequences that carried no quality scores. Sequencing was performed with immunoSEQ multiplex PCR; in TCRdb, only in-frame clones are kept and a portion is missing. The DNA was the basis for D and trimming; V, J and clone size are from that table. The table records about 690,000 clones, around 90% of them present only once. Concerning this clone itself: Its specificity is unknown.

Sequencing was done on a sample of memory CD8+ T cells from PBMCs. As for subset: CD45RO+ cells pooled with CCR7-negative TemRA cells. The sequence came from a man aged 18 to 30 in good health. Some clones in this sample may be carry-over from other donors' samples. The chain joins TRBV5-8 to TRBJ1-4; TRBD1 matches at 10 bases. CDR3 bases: TGTGCCAGCAGCTTGGGACCGGGACAGGGGTCGTCAACTAATGAAAAACTGTTTTTT. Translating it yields CASSLGPGQGSSTNEKLFF. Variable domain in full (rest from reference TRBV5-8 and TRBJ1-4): EAGVTQSPTHLIKTRGQQATLRCSPISGHTSVYWYQQALGLGLQFLLWYDEGEERNRGNFPPRFSGRQFPNYSSELNVNALELEDSALYLCASSLGPGQGSSTNEKLFFGSGTQLSVL.